These 11 T cell receptor beta chains originate from one sample sequenced in a study of cytomegalovirus exposure and HLA in healthy donors (dated by TCRdb to 2015 to 2018). Libraries were constructed by the immunoSEQ multiplex PCR assay. A mixture of 60 forward primers for TCR Vbeta segments and 13 reverse primers for TCR Jbeta segments was used in the multiplex PCR. The immuneACCESS repertoire file appears here via TCRdb, limited to in-frame rearrangements. These files lack a portion of the clones; in checked studies, under half of the deficit traces to unresolved V genes, and the cause of the others is not known. For this sample the table gives 150,000 to 200,000 clones, of which roughly 72% were detected only once. In total, the top ten clones hold more than 0.8% of the sample. The source material was PBMCs. The source is a woman in her 40s in good health and CMV-seronegative.

The chain couples TRBV6-5 to TRBJ2-1; 10 bases fit TRBD1. The junction had 8 bases not matched to a gene; V was cut back by 6 bases and J by 6 bases. This CDR3 is 15 amino acids long. Germline values: CDR1 MNHEY, CDR2 SVGAGI. The DNA for the CDR3 is TGTGCCAGCAGGTTCGACAGGGGGCGAGCCAATGAGCAGTTCTTC. Translating gives CASRFDRGRANEQFF.

The chain joins TRBV7-2 to TRBJ1-2; 7 nucleotides line up with TRBD1. The CDR3 contains 13 residues. With 2 bases clipped from V and 8 bases from J, the junction kept 5 bases outside the gene matches. Germline CDR1 is SGHTA and CDR2 is FQGNSA. The CDR3 DNA is TGTGCCAGCAGCTTATTTCAGGGGGACGGCTACACCTTC. Translating it yields CASSLFQGDGYTF.

In this sample, this clone turned up once. The rearrangement joins TRBV29-1 to TRBJ1-2; 7 positions agree with TRBD1. J lost 5 bases, V lost 2 bases, and 11 bases had no gene match. The CDR3 loop spans 15 amino acids. CDR1 SQVTM and CDR2 ANQGSEA come from the germline V gene. The CDR3, as DNA: TGCAGCGTTGAATCCGCCGACAGGGTAAAGTATGGCTACACCTTC. Encoded protein: CSVESADRVKYGYTF.

The J gene is TRBJ2-1, the V gene TRBV30; 8 bases line up with TRBD2. Germline CDR1 GTSNPN, CDR2 SVGIG (reference sequence). The V segment lost 0 bases and the J segment 1 base; nucleotides outside the gene matches: 17. The CDR3 consists of 20 residues. The CDR3 DNA reads TGTGCCTGGAGTGTAACGAGGGGGAGGACTAGCCCTGCATCCTACAATGAGCAGTTCTTC. Protein product: CAWSVTRGRTSPASYNEQFF.

This clone was observed once. The CDR3 spells CAWSGEDSRGDTQYF. The CDR3 nucleotides read TGTGCCTGGAGCGGGGAGGATAGTCGTGGAGATACGCAGTATTTT. V usage is TRBV30 and J usage is TRBJ2-3; D may be TRBD2 (6 bases). CDR1 and CDR2 (germline): GTSNPN, SVGIG (reference sequence). Trimming removed 3 bases from V and 5 bases from J, with 18 bases in between. The CDR3 totals 15 residues.

The chain combines TRBV10-3 with TRBJ2-3; D possibly corresponds to TRBD1 (6 bases). The germline gives CDR1 ENHRY, CDR2 SYGVKD. V gave up 2 bases and J gave up 8 bases, with 29 bases separating them. The CDR3 runs 19 residues. The CDR3 DNA follows: TGTGCCATCAGTGAGCTGGGACAATCGGGTTTAGCCCCTGGCGTTACGCAGTATTTT. Encoded protein: CAISELGQSGLAPGVTQYF.

The gene calls are TRBV2 and TRBJ2-2; tentative D call: TRBD2 (7 bases). Per germline, CDR1 SNHLY and CDR2 FYNNEI. This CDR3 has 14 residues. V shed 4 bases and J shed 5 bases, with 11 bases lying between them. This CDR3 is CASSVGGGTGELFF. CDR3 nucleotides: TGTGCCAGCAGTGTGGGAGGGGGTACCGGGGAGCTGTTTTTT.

The chain is built from TRBV2 and TRBJ2-1; 7 nucleotides match TRBD2. The CDR3 runs 19 residues. From germline, CDR1 is SNHLY and CDR2 FYNNEI. The ends lost 4 bases at V and 5 bases at J; junction bases unmatched: 20. The CDR3 is CASSAPSGGRAGAHNEQFF. The CDR3 bases are TGTGCCAGCAGTGCACCTTCGGGCGGTAGGGCGGGAGCACACAATGAGCAGTTCTTC. Using reference TRBV2 and TRBJ2-1 for the parts outside the CDR3, the full variable domain is EPEVTQTPSHQVTQMGQEVILRCVPISNHLYFYWYRQILGQKVEFLVSFYNNEISEKSEIFDDQFSVERPDGSNFTLKIRSTKLEDSAMYFCASSAPSGGRAGAHNEQFFGPGTRLTVL.

The gene calls are TRBV7-9 and TRBJ2-1, with 8 bases identical to TRBD2. The junction had 13 bases not matched to a gene; V was cut back by 5 bases and J by 10 bases. Looked up from germline, CDR1 is SEHNR and CDR2 is FQNEAQ (reference sequence). The CDR3 consists of 15 residues. The CDR3 reads CASSQGLAANWEQFF. The CDR3 DNA is TGTGCCAGCAGCCAAGGACTAGCCGCAAATTGGGAGCAGTTCTTC. The full variable domain, in which reference TRBV7-9 and TRBJ2-1 provide the parts outside the CDR3, is DTGVSQNPRHKITKRGQNVTFRCDPISEHNRLYWYRQTLGQGPEFLTYFQNEAQLEKSRLLSDRFSAERPKGSFSTLEIQRTEQGDSAMYLCASSQGLAANWEQFFGPGTRLTVL.

This sequence joins TRBV19 and TRBJ1-4; 8 bases fit TRBD1. V gave up 9 bases and J gave up 5 bases; unmatched junction bases: 11. This CDR3 is built from 15 residues. CDR1 and CDR2 from the germline V gene are LNHDA and SQIVND (reference sequence). Here the CDR3 DNA reads TGTGCCAGCTCGACAGGGGAGTTTGGGAATGAAAAACTGTTTTTT. Its protein is CASSTGEFGNEKLFF.

CDR3 nucleotides: TGTGCCAGCAGTGAAGGGACACCATATAGCAATCAGCCCCAGCATTTT. Translated, it gives CASSEGTPYSNQPQHF. The chain is built from TRBV6-1 and TRBJ1-5, with a weak D call TRBD1 (5 bases). V was trimmed by 1 base and J by 0 bases, leaving 10 bases between them. From germline, CDR1 is MNHNS and CDR2 SASEGT. The CDR3 extends over 16 amino acids.